This T cell receptor beta chain emerged from a study of OX40 agonist ivuxolimab in advanced cancers. Across the study: Mean age approximately 66 years, range about 20 to 79; 82.7% male.

Repertoires were generated with immunoSEQ multiplex PCR, while TCRdb's copy carries only in-frame clones and drops some. The data show roughly 50,000 clones, approximately 88% seen once. The CDR3 loop spans 16 amino acids. V lost 1 base and J 3 bases, leaving 13 bases between the germline ends. Germline lookup yields CDR1 SGDLS and CDR2 YYNGEE. Autoimmune disease history or systemic immunosuppression meant exclusion. The sample here was CD4+ or CD8+ T cells sorted from blood, taken in a trial of the OX40 agonist ivuxolimab. The TCR comes from an adult with an advanced solid tumor such as melanoma, head and neck, liver or kidney cancer. V usage is TRBV9 and J usage is TRBJ2-2; tentatively, D is TRBD1 (6 bases). The CDR3 region is CASSVRDRSHTGELFF. CDR3 nucleotides: TGTGCCAGCAGCGTAAGAGACAGGAGCCACACCGGGGAGCTGTTTTTT.